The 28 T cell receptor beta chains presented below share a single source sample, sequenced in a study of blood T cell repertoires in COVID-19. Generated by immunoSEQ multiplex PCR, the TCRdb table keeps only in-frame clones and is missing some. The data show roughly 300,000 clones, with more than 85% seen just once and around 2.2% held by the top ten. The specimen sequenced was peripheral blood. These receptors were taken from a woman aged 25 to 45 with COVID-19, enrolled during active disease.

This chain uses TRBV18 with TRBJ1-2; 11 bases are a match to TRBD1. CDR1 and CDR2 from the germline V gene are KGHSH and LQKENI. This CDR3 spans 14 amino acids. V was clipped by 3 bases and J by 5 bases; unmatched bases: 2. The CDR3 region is CASSPDRGLYGYTF. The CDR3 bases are TGTGCCAGCTCACCGGACAGGGGGCTTTATGGCTACACCTTC.

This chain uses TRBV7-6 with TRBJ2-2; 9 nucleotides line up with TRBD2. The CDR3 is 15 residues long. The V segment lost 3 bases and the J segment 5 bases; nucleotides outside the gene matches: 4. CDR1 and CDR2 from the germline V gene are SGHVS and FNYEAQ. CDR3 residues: CASSFQAGGTGELFF. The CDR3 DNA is TGTGCCAGCAGCTTTCAAGCGGGAGGTACCGGGGAGCTGTTTTTT.

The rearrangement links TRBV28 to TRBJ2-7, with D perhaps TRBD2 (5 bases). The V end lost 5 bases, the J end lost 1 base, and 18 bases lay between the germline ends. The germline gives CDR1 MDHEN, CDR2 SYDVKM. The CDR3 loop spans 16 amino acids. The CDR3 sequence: CASSPQLSGPSYEQYF. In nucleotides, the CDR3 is TGTGCCAGCAGTCCCCAGCTGAGCGGACCTTCCTACGAGCAGTACTTC.

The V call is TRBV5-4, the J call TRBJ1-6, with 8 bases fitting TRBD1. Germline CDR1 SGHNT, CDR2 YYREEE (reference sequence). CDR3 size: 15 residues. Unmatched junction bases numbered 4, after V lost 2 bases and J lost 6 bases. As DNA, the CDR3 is TGTGCCAGCAGCTTCAACAGGGGGATTAATTCACCCCTCCACTTT. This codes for CASSFNRGINSPLHF.

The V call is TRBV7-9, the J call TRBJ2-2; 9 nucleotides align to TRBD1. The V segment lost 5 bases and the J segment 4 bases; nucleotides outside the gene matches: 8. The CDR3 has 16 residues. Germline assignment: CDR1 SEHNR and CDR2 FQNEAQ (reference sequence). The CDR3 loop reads CASSAPGQGFTGELFF. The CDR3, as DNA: TGTGCCAGCAGCGCCCCGGGACAGGGATTCACCGGGGAGCTGTTTTTT.

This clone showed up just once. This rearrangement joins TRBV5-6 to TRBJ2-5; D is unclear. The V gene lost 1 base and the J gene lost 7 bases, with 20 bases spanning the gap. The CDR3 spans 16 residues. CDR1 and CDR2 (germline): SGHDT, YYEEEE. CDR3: CASSLSPDASSGTQYF. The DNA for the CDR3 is TGTGCCAGCAGCTTGAGCCCAGACGCATCTTCGGGGACCCAGTACTTC.

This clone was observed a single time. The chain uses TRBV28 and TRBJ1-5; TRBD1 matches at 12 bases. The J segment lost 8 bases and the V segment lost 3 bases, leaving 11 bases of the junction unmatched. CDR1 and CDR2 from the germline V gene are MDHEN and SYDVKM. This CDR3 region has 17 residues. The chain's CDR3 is CASSFHRGQGAGKPQHF. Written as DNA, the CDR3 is TGTGCCAGCAGTTTCCACAGGGGACAGGGGGCGGGGAAGCCCCAGCATTTT. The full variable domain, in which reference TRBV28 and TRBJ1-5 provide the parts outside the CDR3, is DVKVTQSSRYLVKRTGEKVFLECVQDMDHENMFWYRQDPGLGLRLIYFSYDVKMKEKGDIPEGYSVSREKKERFSLILESASTNQTSMYLCASSFHRGQGAGKPQHFGDGTRLSIL.

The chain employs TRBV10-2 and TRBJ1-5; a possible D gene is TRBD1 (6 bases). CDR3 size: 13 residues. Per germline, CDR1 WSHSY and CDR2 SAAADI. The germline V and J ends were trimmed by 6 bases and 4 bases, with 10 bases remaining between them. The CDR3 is CASRFTGNQPQHF. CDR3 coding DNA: TGCGCCAGCAGATTTACAGGGAATCAGCCCCAGCATTTT.

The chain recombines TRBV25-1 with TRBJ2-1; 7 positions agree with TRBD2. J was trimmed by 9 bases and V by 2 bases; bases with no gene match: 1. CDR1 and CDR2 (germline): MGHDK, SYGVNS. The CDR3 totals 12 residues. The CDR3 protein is CASSEGGVEQFF. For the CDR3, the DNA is TGTGCCAGCAGTGAAGGGGGGGTTGAGCAGTTCTTC.

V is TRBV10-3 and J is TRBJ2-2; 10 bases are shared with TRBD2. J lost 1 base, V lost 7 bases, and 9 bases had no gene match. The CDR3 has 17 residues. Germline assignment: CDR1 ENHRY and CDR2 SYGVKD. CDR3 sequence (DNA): TGTGCCATCACTCGGGCTAGCGGGAGCGGGAACACCGGGGAGCTGTTTTTT. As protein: CAITRASGSGNTGELFF.

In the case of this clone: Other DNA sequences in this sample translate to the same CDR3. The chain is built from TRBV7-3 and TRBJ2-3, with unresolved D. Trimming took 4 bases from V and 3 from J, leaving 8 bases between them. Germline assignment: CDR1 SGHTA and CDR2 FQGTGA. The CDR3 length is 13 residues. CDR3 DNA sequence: TGTGCCAGCAGCTCCACCGGTACAGATACGCAGTATTTT. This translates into CASSSTGTDTQYF.

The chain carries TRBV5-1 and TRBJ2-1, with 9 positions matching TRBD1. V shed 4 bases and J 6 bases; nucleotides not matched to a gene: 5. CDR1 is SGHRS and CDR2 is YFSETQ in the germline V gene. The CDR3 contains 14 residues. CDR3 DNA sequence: TGCGCCAGCAGCCCGGACAGGGGAACCAATGAGCAGTTCTTC. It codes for CASSPDRGTNEQFF.

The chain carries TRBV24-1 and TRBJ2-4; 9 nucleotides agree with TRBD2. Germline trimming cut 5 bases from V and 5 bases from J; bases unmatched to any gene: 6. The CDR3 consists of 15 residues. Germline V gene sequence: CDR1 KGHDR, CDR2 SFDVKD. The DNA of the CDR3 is TGTGCCACCAGTGGCCCGACTAGCGGAGAAAACATTCAGTACTTC. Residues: CATSGPTSGENIQYF.

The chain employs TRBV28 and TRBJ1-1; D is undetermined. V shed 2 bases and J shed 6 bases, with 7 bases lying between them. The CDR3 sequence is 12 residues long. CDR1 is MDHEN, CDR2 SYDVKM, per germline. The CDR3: CASSLREAEAFF. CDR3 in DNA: TGTGCCAGCAGTTTAAGGGAGGCTGAAGCTTTCTTT.

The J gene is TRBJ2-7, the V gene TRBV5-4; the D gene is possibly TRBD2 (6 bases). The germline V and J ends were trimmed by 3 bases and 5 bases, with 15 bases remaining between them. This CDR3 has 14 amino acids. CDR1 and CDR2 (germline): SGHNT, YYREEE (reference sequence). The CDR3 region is CASSSRVGGNEQYF. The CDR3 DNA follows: TGTGCCAGCAGCTCCCGGGTGGGGGGAAACGAGCAGTACTTC. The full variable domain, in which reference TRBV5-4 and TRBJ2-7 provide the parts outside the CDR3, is ETGVTQSPTHLIKTRGQQVTLRCSSQSGHNTVSWYQQALGQGPQFIFQYYREEENGRGNFPPRFSGLQFPNYSSELNVNALELDDSALYLCASSSRVGGNEQYFGPGTRLTVT.

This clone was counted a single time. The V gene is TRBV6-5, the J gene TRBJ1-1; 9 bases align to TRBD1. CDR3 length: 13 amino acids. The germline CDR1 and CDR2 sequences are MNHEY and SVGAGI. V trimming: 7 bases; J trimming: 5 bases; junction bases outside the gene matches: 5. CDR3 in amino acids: CASNPTGGTEAFF. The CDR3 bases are TGTGCCAGCAACCCGACAGGGGGGACTGAAGCTTTCTTT.

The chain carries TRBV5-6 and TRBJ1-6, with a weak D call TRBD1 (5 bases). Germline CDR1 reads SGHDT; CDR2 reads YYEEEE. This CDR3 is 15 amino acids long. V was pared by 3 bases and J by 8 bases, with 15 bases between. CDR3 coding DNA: TGTGCCAGCAGCTCCGATCGTGGGGCCGATTCACCCCTCCACTTT. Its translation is CASSSDRGADSPLHF.

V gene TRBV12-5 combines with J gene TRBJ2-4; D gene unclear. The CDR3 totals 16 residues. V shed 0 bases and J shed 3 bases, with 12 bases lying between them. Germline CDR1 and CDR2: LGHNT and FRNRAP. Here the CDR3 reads CASGLVTSSLKNIQYF. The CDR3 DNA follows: TGTGCTAGTGGTTTGGTAACGTCCAGTCTCAAAAACATTCAGTACTTC.

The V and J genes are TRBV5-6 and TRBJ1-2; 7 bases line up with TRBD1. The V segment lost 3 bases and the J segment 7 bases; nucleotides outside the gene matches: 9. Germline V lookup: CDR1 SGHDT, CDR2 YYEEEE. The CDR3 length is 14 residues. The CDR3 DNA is TGTGCCAGCAGCTCCGCTGACAGGGAAGCTGGCTACACCTTC. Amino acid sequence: CASSSADREAGYTF.

CDR3 in DNA: TGTGCCAGCAGTGAGTGGGACACCCTAAATCAGCCCCAGCATTTT. This translates into CASSEWDTLNQPQHF. The rearrangement joins TRBV2 to TRBJ1-5, with D possibly being TRBD1 (6 bases). The CDR3 has 15 residues. From germline, CDR1 is SNHLY and CDR2 FYNNEI. Trimming cost V 3 bases and J 4 bases, with 13 bases left between them.

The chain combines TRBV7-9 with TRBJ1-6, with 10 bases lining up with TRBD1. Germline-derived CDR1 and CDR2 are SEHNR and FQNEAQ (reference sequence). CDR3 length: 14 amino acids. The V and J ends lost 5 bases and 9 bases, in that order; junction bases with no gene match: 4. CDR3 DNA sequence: TGTGCCAGCAGCACAGGGACAGGGGCTTCACCCCTCCACTTT. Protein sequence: CASSTGTGASPLHF. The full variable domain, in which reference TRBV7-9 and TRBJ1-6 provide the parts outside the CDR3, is DTGVSQNPRHKITKRGQNVTFRCDPISEHNRLYWYRQTLGQGPEFLTYFQNEAQLEKSRLLSDRFSAERPKGSFSTLEIQRTEQGDSAMYLCASSTGTGASPLHFGNGTRLTVT.

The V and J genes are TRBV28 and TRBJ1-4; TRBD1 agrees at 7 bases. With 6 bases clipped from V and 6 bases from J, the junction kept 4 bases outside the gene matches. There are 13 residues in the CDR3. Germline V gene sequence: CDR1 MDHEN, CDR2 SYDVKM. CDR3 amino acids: CASRTGRHEKLFF. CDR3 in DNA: TGTGCCAGCAGGACAGGGAGACATGAAAAACTGTTTTTT.

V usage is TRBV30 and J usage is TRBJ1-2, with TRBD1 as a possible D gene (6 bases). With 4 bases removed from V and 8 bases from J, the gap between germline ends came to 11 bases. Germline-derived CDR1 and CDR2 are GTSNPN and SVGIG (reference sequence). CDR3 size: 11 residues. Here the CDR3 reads CAWTLGAGYTF. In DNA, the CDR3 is TGTGCCTGGACCCTGGGGGCAGGCTACACCTTC.

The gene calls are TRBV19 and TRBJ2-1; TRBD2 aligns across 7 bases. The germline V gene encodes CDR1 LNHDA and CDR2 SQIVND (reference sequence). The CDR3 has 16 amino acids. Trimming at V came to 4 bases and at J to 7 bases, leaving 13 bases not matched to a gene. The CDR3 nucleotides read TGTGCCAGTAGTAGGGGTAGTGGGAGGGGTGGTAATGAGCAGTTCTTC. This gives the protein CASSRGSGRGGNEQFF.

The CDR3 is CASSLDRYNEQFF. DNA of the CDR3: TGTGCCAGCAGCTTAGACCGGTACAATGAGCAGTTCTTC. The chain recombines TRBV11-3 with TRBJ2-1; D uncertain. CDR3 length: 13 amino acids. Deletions cut 0 bases from V and 4 bases from J, with 4 bases between. Germline CDR1 and CDR2: SGHNT and YENEEA.

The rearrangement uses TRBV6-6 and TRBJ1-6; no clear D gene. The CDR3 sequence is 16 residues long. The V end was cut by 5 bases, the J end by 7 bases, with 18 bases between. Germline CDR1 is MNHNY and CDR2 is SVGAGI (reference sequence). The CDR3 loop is CASSPTQAGLNSPLHF. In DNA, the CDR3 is TGTGCCAGCAGTCCAACTCAGGCTGGTCTGAATTCACCCCTCCACTTT.

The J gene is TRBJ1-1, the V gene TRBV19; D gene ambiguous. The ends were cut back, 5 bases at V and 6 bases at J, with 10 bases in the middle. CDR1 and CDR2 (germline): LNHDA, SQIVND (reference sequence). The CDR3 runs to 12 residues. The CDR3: CASSQEGAEAFF. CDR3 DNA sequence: TGTGCCAGTAGTCAAGAGGGAGCTGAAGCTTTCTTT.

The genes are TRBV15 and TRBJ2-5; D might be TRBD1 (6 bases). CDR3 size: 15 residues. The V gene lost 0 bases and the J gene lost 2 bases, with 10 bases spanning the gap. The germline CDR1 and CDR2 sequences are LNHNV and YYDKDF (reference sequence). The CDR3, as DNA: TGTGCCACCAGCAGAGACGGACAGAAACAAGAGACCCAGTACTTC. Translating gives CATSRDGQKQETQYF.